These 25 T cell receptor beta chains were sequenced from one sample in a study of vaccination effects on CD4 cells after COVID-19. The assay was immunoSEQ multiplex PCR, and TCRdb's table has in-frame clones only and misses some. The sample lists about 50,000 clones, 74% occurring once. These receptors lack a known antigen. Culture lasted about 11 days before CD4+ T cell isolation. Between March and December 2020, the person had a SARS-CoV-2 infection that PCR confirmed. Either the mRNA-1273 or the BNT162b2 vaccine was given to participants as two doses. Material: CD4+ T cells from PBMCs cultured without peptide, obtained after COVID-19 vaccination. These receptors all come from a human donor who had a prior SARS-CoV-2 infection.

The chain couples TRBV7-2 to TRBJ2-3; D remains ambiguous. V lost 6 bases and J 6 bases, leaving 16 bases between the germline ends. The length of the CDR3 is 14 residues. The germline gives CDR1 SGHTA, CDR2 FQGNSA. CDR3 in amino acids: CASSEQASKDTQYF. The CDR3 coding sequence is TGTGCCAGCAGTGAGCAGGCTAGTAAGGATACGCAGTATTTT.

The chain uses TRBV21-1 and TRBJ2-7; the table's D call, TRBD1, has no DNA check behind it. TRBV21-1 is recorded as a pseudogene. The CDR3 runs to 15 residues. The CDR3 DNA sequence: TGTGCCAGCAGCAAACTCAGACACTTCACCTACGAGCAGTACTTC. Its protein product is CASSKLRHFTYEQYF.

This chain connects TRBV27 to TRBJ1-5; 7 positions match TRBD1. The CDR3 covers 18 residues. In germline, CDR1 is MNHEY, CDR2 SMNVEV (reference sequence). The junction had 18 bases not matched to a gene; V was cut back by 1 base and J by 9 bases. The chain's CDR3 is CASSLFALIEQGSMPQHF. The DNA of the CDR3 is TGTGCCAGCAGTTTATTCGCGCTGATTGAACAGGGGTCCATGCCCCAGCATTTT.

CDR3 in amino acids: CASSHPGQGESQQYF. The CDR3 bases are TGTGCCAGCAGCCATCCGGGACAGGGAGAGTCCCAGCAGTACTTC. The V gene is TRBV5-4, the J gene TRBJ2-7; 9 bases line up with TRBD1. Germline V lookup: CDR1 SGHNT, CDR2 YYREEE (reference sequence). CDR3 size: 15 residues. V was clipped by 4 bases and J by 8 bases; unmatched bases: 13.

This clone was counted only a few times. The gene calls are TRBV27 and TRBJ2-4, with TRBD2 as a possible D gene (5 bases). CDR3 length: 15 residues. V shed 6 bases and J shed 2 bases, with 14 bases lying between them. Germline CDR1 is MNHEY and CDR2 is SMNVEV (reference sequence). The CDR3 sequence: CASSRGRFPKNIQYF. CDR3 coding DNA: TGTGCCAGCAGCCGAGGGCGGTTTCCCAAAAACATTCAGTACTTC.

V and J are TRBV7-2 and TRBJ2-3, with D unclear. V lost 5 bases and J lost 10, with 10 bases in between. This CDR3 has 11 amino acids. From germline, CDR1 is SGHTA and CDR2 FQGNSA. In nucleotides, the CDR3 is TGTGCCAGCAGCCTCACCGGGCCGCAGTATTTT. Its protein product is CASSLTGPQYF.

The chain recombines TRBV27 with TRBJ2-6; no definite D call. The CDR3 covers 15 residues. CDR1 MNHEY and CDR2 SMNVEV come from the germline V gene (reference sequence). Trimming removed 7 bases at V and 2 bases at J, with 12 bases between. The CDR3 spells CASTLRPTGANVLTF. CDR3 bases: TGTGCCAGCACCCTTCGTCCGACTGGGGCCAACGTCCTGACTTTC.

The rearrangement uses TRBV7-2 and TRBJ2-1; no clear D. The germline V gene encodes CDR1 SGHTA and CDR2 FQGNSA. V lost 5 bases and J 4 bases, leaving 12 bases between the germline ends. The CDR3 contains 14 residues. The CDR3 nucleotides are TGTGCCAGCAGCACGTCCGCCATTTACAATGAGCAGTTCTTC. Protein sequence: CASSTSAIYNEQFF.

The genes are TRBV7-3 and TRBJ2-7; no clear D gene. Deletions cut 5 bases from V and 7 bases from J, with 15 bases between. Per the germline V gene, CDR1 is SGHTA and CDR2 is FQGTGA. The CDR3 spans 13 residues. In DNA form, the CDR3 reads TGTGCCAGCAGCGCTGATACAGTCAGGGAGCAGTACTTC. Protein: CASSADTVREQYF. Using reference TRBV7-3 and TRBJ2-7 for the parts outside the CDR3, the full variable domain is GAGVSQTPSNKVTEKGKYVELRCDPISGHTALYWYRQSLGQGPEFLIYFQGTGAADDSGLPNDRFFAVRPEGSVSTLKIQRTERGDSAVYLCASSADTVREQYFGPGTRLTVT.

The chain is built from TRBV15 and TRBJ2-7, with no clear D. Germline values: CDR1 LNHNV, CDR2 YYDKDF (reference sequence). V was pared by 1 base and J by 0 bases, with 7 bases between. This CDR3 region has 14 residues. The CDR3 DNA is TGTGCCACCAGCAGAGGCGGATCCTCCTACGAGCAGTACTTC. Translating it yields CATSRGGSSYEQYF.

The chain recombines TRBV4-2 with TRBJ1-4, with D tentatively TRBD1 (5 bases). Per the germline V gene, CDR1 is LGHNA and CDR2 is YNFKEQ. The CDR3 spans 15 residues. V dropped 5 bases and J dropped 5 bases, with 15 bases sitting between them. CDR3 loop: CASSAPGPENEKLFF. DNA for the CDR3: TGTGCCAGCAGCGCACCGGGACCCGAGAATGAAAAACTGTTTTTT.

This chain uses TRBV18 with TRBJ2-2, with 12 bases that match TRBD2. Germline V CDR1 and CDR2: KGHSH, LQKENI. With V trimmed by 0 bases and J by 4 bases, 6 bases remained unmatched. The CDR3 sequence is 18 residues long. CDR3 sequence (DNA): TGTGCCAGCTCACCACCCGTCCTAGCGGGAGGGATCACCGGGGAGCTGTTTTTT. Residues: CASSPPVLAGGITGELFF.

The rearrangement uses TRBV5-1 and TRBJ2-1, with TRBD2 identical over 7 bases. The CDR3 runs 15 residues. Germline CDR1 SGHRS, CDR2 YFSETQ. V lost 0 bases and J lost 7; bases outside the gene matches: 7. CDR3 protein: CASSLESGNWNEQFF. The CDR3 coding sequence is TGCGCCAGCAGCTTGGAGAGCGGGAACTGGAATGAGCAGTTCTTC.

This chain links TRBV3-1 (or the pseudogene TRBV3-2) with TRBJ1-3; D unresolved. Germline loops: CDR1 LGHDT, CDR2 YNNKEL (reference sequence). The CDR3 extends over 16 amino acids. Trimming pared 1 base from V and 4 bases from J, leaving 14 bases between. The CDR3 sequence: CASSQVLRVGGNTIYF. CDR3 sequence (DNA): TGTGCCAGCAGCCAAGTCCTGAGGGTAGGCGGAAACACCATATATTTT.

The rearrangement links TRBV29-1 to TRBJ1-1; D not resolved. The CDR3 sequence is 12 residues long. V lost 4 bases and J lost 6, with 12 bases in between. Germline V gives CDR1 SQVTM, CDR2 ANQGSEA. The CDR3 region has the DNA TGCAGCGTTGCGAAAAATAGAGCTGAAGCTTTCTTT. Protein: CSVAKNRAEAFF.

This clone was counted once. The V and J genes are TRBV18 and TRBJ2-7; the D gene is possibly TRBD1 (6 bases). Germline V gene lookup returns CDR1 KGHSH and CDR2 LQKENI. The CDR3 is 14 residues long. The ends were cut back, 2 bases at V and 5 bases at J, with 13 bases in the middle. The CDR3 region is CASSPYREGNEQYF. CDR3 coding DNA: TGTGCCAGCTCACCATACAGGGAAGGGAACGAGCAGTACTTC.

The rearrangement joins TRBV28 to TRBJ1-5; D gene uncertain. CDR1 MDHEN and CDR2 SYDVKM come from the germline V gene. CDR3 length equals 20 residues. Trimming took off 5 bases at V and 0 bases at J, with 26 bases between the two ends. The CDR3 loop reads CASSPSWVSSLRDSNQPQHF. CDR3 bases: TGTGCCAGCAGTCCCTCTTGGGTATCTAGCTTACGAGATAGCAATCAGCCCCAGCATTTT.

V and J are TRBV5-4 and TRBJ2-3; D unclear. V was cut by 7 bases and J by 2 bases, with 11 bases left in between. The germline V gene encodes CDR1 SGHNT and CDR2 YYREEE (reference sequence). The CDR3 is 13 amino acids. The CDR3 is CASQPENTDTQYF. CDR3 bases: TGTGCCAGCCAACCAGAAAACACAGATACGCAGTATTTT.

This clone was seen a few times. The same CDR3 is also encoded by other DNA sequences in this sample. The V gene is TRBV27, the J gene TRBJ2-3; 7 nucleotides agree with TRBD2. After removal of 4 bases from V and 3 bases from J, the junction contained 1 base not matched to a gene. Germline V gene data show CDR1 as MNHEY and CDR2 as SMNVEV (reference sequence). This CDR3 comprises 13 residues. Here the CDR3 DNA reads TGTGCCAGCAGTTCGCGGGGGACAGATACGCAGTATTTT. This encodes CASSSRGTDTQYF.

This clone was detected only a few times. V usage is TRBV4-1 and J usage is TRBJ1-2; 8 positions match TRBD1. V was clipped by 1 base and J by 4 bases; unmatched bases: 5. The germline gives CDR1 MGHRA, CDR2 YSYEKL. The CDR3 consists of 15 residues. This CDR3 reads CASSQARGQSYGYTF. The CDR3 DNA follows: TGCGCCAGCAGCCAAGCCAGGGGGCAATCCTATGGCTACACCTTC.

The V and J genes are TRBV5-4 and TRBJ1-1; tentative D call: TRBD1 (5 bases). V lost 2 bases and J lost 8, with 16 bases in between. The germline gives CDR1 SGHNT, CDR2 YYREEE (reference sequence). CDR3 length equals 14 residues. The CDR3 spells CASSFGTGFGEAFF. CDR3 bases: TGTGCCAGCAGCTTTGGGACGGGGTTCGGAGAAGCTTTCTTT. The complete variable domain, with remaining parts taken from reference TRBV5-4 and TRBJ1-1, reads ETGVTQSPTHLIKTRGQQVTLRCSSQSGHNTVSWYQQALGQGPQFIFQYYREEENGRGNFPPRFSGLQFPNYSSELNVNALELDDSALYLCASSFGTGFGEAFFGQGTRLTVV.

This chain links TRBV4-1 with TRBJ2-1; no definite D call. Per germline, CDR1 MGHRA and CDR2 YSYEKL. V lost 2 bases to trimming and J lost 0 bases, with 14 bases between them. The CDR3 has 17 amino acids. CDR3 nucleotides: TGCGCCAGCAGCCAACTTCTAACTCGGGCCTCCTACAATGAGCAGTTCTTC. Its translation is CASSQLLTRASYNEQFF.

The chain is built from TRBV7-9 and TRBJ1-6, with D uncertain. Trimming pared 1 base from V and 4 bases from J, leaving 5 bases between. This CDR3 has 14 amino acids. In germline, CDR1 is SEHNR, CDR2 FQNEAQ (reference sequence). The DNA of the CDR3 is TGTGCCAGCAGCTTAGAACAGTATAATTCACCCCTCCACTTT. It specifies CASSLEQYNSPLHF. Variable domain in full (rest from reference TRBV7-9 and TRBJ1-6): DTGVSQNPRHKITKRGQNVTFRCDPISEHNRLYWYRQTLGQGPEFLTYFQNEAQLEKSRLLSDRFSAERPKGSFSTLEIQRTEQGDSAMYLCASSLEQYNSPLHFGNGTRLTVT.

For the CDR3, the DNA is TGTGCCAGCTCACCCGGGAGATTCTCTGAGCAGTTCTTC. It translates to CASSPGRFSEQFF. The gene calls are TRBV18 and TRBJ2-1; D may be TRBD2 (6 bases). Germline V lookup: CDR1 KGHSH, CDR2 LQKENI. The V and J ends lost 3 bases and 9 bases respectively, with 12 bases between them. The CDR3 is made up of 13 amino acids.

In the case of this clone: One end of the junction does not line up with germline, which may come from a read error. V and J are TRBV7-9 and TRBJ2-1, with D possibly being TRBD2 (6 bases). The CDR3 runs to 14 residues. Germline V gene sequence: CDR1 SEHNR, CDR2 FQNEAQ (reference sequence). CDR3 amino acids: CASSLQAGLGGMVF. The CDR3 DNA is TGTGCCAGCAGCTTGCAGGCGGGACTCGGCGGAATGGTCTTC.